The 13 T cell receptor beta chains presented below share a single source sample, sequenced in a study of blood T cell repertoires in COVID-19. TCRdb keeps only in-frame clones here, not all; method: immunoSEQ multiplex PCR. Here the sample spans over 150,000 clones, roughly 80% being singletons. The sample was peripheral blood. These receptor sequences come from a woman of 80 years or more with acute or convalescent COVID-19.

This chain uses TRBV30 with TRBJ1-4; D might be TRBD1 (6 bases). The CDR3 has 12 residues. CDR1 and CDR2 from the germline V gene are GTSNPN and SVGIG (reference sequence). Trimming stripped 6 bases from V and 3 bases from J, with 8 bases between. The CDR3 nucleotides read TGTGCCTGCGCAGGGGCTAATGAAAAACTGTTTTTT. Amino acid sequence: CACAGANEKLFF.

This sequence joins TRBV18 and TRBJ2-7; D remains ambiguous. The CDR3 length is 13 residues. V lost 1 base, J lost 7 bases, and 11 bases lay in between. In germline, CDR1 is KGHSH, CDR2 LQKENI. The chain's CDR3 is CASSPQRDWEQYF. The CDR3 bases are TGTGCCAGCTCACCACAGCGAGACTGGGAGCAGTACTTC.

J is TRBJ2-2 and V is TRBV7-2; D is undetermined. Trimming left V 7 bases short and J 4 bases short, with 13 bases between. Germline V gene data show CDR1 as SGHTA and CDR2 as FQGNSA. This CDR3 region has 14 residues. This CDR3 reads CASTPWFSTGELFF. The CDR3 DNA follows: TGTGCCAGCACCCCCTGGTTTAGCACCGGGGAGCTGTTTTTT.

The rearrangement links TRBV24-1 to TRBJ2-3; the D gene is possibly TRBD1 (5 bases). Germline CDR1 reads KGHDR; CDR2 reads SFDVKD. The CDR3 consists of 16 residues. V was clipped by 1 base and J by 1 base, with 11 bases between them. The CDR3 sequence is CATSDFPLTGTDTQYF. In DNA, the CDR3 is TGTGCCACCAGTGATTTTCCCCTGACAGGCACAGATACGCAGTATTTT.

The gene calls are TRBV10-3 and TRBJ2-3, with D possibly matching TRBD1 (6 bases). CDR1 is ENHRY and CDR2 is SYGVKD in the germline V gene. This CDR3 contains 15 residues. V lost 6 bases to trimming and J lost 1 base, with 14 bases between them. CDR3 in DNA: TGTGCCATCAGCTACCGACAGGAACGCACAGATACGCAGTATTTT. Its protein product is CAISYRQERTDTQYF.

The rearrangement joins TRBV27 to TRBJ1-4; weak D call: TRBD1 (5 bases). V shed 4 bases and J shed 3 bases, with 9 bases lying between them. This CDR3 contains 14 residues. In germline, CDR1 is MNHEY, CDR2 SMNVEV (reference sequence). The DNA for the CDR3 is TGTGCCAGCAGTTATGCAGGGTCTAATGAAAAACTGTTTTTT. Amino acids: CASSYAGSNEKLFF.

The CDR3 coding sequence is TGTGCCTGGAGTTATATTACAGCGGGGTCGGATACGCAGTATTTT. Amino acids: CAWSYITAGSDTQYF. The chain links TRBV30 to TRBJ2-3, with 7 nucleotides matching TRBD2. CDR1 and CDR2 from the germline V gene are GTSNPN and SVGIG (reference sequence). CDR3 length: 15 amino acids. With V trimmed by 2 bases and J by 6 bases, 11 bases remained unmatched.

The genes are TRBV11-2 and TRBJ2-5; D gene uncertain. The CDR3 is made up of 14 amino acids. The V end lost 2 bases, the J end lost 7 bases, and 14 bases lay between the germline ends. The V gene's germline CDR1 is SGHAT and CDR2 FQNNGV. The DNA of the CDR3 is TGTGCCAGCAGCTTATCATTATCGTCAGGGACCCAGTACTTC. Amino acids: CASSLSLSSGTQYF.

The CDR3 here is CASSLASGPYNEQFF. CDR3 nucleotide sequence: TGTGCCAGCAGCTTAGCGTCAGGGCCCTACAATGAGCAGTTCTTC. The chain employs TRBV7-6 and TRBJ2-1; TRBD1 is a possible D gene (5 bases). The CDR3 is made up of 15 amino acids. Per germline, CDR1 SGHVS and CDR2 FNYEAQ. The V end lost 0 bases, the J end lost 2 bases, and 8 bases lay between the germline ends. Supplemented by reference TRBV7-6 and TRBJ2-1, the full variable domain reads GAGVSQSPRYKVTKRGQDVALRCDPISGHVSLYWYRQALGQGPEFLTYFNYEAQQDKSGLPNDRFSAERPEGSISTLTIQRTEQRDSAMYRCASSLASGPYNEQFFGPGTRLTVL.

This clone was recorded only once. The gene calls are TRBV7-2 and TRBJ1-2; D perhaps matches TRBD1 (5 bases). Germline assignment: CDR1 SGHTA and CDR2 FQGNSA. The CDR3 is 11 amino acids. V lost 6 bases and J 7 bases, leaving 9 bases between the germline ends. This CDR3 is CASSSGGGYTF. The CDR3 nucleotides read TGTGCCAGCAGTTCGGGGGGTGGCTACACCTTC.

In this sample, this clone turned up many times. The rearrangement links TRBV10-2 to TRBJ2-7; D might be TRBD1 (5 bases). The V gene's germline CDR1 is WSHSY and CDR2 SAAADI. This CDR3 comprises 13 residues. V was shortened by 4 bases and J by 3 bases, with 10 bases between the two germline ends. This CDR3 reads CASSGTGGYEQYF. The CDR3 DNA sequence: TGCGCCAGCAGTGGAACAGGCGGCTACGAGCAGTACTTC.

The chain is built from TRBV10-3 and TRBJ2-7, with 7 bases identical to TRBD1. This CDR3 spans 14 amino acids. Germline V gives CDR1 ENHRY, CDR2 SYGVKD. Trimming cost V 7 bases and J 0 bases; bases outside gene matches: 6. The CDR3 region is CAIKWDSSSYEQYF. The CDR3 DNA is TGTGCCATCAAATGGGACAGTAGCTCCTACGAGCAGTACTTC.

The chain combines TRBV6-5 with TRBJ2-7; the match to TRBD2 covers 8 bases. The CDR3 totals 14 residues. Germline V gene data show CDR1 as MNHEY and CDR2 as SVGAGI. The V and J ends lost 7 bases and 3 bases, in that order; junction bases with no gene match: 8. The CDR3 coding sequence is TGTGCCAGCACTCTAGGGGCGGGAGGCTACGAGCAGTACTTC. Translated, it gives CASTLGAGGYEQYF.